This TCR beta chain emerged from a study of control samples from healthy donors and cancer patients (dated by TCRdb to the early 2020s). Spanning cysteine to phenylalanine, the CDR3 consists of 14 amino acids. Kept here is only the CDR3 DNA, which spans 42 bases and is read in frame from base 1. Germline trimming: 4 bases from V, 2 bases from J; junction bases outside gene matches: 7. CDR1 and CDR2 are read off the germline V gene as SQVTM and ANQGSEA. For this clone: The specificity of this receptor is unknown. No base-level quality is on record; no much larger clone is a single base apart.

The library was prepared using the immunoSEQ multiplex PCR assay. What TCRdb holds here is the immuneACCESS table cut down to in-frame rearrangements. Part of the clones is not present; checked against another copy, under half of the missing clones reflect an unresolved V gene, and the others are unexplained. This sample gives 150,000 or so clones in total; approximately 92% of them show up just once. The ten biggest clones cover approximately 4% of the sample. In this chain, TRBV29-1 is recombined with TRBJ1-1; TRBD1 agrees with 7 junctional bases. The clonotype originates from a woman aged 55-70 years in good health. Sequenced sample: blood. The CDR3 is CSVVGPGGNTEAFF. The nucleotide sequence is given as TGCAGCGTTGTCGGCCCAGGGGGAAACACTGAAGCTTTCTTT.